These 4 T cell receptor beta chains originate from one sample sequenced in a study of blood T cells in healthy people across ages. Combining a sample-barcoded 5' primer with a J-beta primer mix, a second PCR ran for about 7 to 12 cycles. TCRdb processed the 5' RACE reads anew with MiXCR; each CDR3 protein has one entry. The sample contains 780,000 or so distinct CDR3 sequences, more than 50% of which appear only once. Sequencing input: blood. The receptors shown here come from a man aged 35 to 55 in good health.

The chain has TRBV6-5 and TRBJ2-4; 7 bases are a match to TRBD2. Germline CDR1 and CDR2: MNHEY and SVGAGI. The CDR3 loop spans 12 amino acids. V shed 4 bases and J 9 bases; nucleotides not matched to a gene: 3. The CDR3 DNA sequence: TGTGCCAGCAGTTCTAGCGGTTTCATTCAGTACTTC. Translated, it gives CASSSSGFIQYF.

There are a few counts of this clonotype. The J gene is TRBJ1-2, the V gene TRBV27; possibly TRBD1 for D (6 bases). Between the trimmed V and J ends, which lost 7 bases and 6 bases, there was a span of 18 bases. In germline, CDR1 is MNHEY, CDR2 SMNVEV (reference sequence). The CDR3 is made up of 14 amino acids. The chain's CDR3 is CASTRGGGQDGYTF. In DNA form, the CDR3 reads TGTGCCAGCACTAGAGGAGGGGGGCAAGATGGCTACACCTTC.

The chain is built from TRBV12-3 or TRBV12-4 and TRBJ1-2; 7 positions match TRBD1. The CDR3 totals 14 residues. With V trimmed by 3 bases and J by 9 bases, 10 bases remained unmatched. The CDR3 is CASSFDDRDLSYTF. The CDR3 nucleotides are TGTGCCAGCAGTTTTGACGACAGGGACCTCAGCTACACCTTC.

CDR3 loop: CSVTTGTVGSEQYF. CDR3 coding DNA: TGCAGCGTTACCACCGGGACAGTGGGGAGTGAGCAGTACTTC. The rearrangement joins TRBV29-1 to TRBJ2-7; 7 positions match TRBD1. Germline trimming cut 5 bases from V and 7 bases from J; bases unmatched to any gene: 14. This CDR3 region has 14 residues. Germline V lookup: CDR1 SQVTM, CDR2 ANQGSEA.